A selection of T cell receptor beta chains follows, all from one sample in a study of CD8+CD57+ T cells in acquired aplastic anemia. TCRdb reanalysed the reads using MiXCR and keeps one entry per CDR3 protein. The data show roughly 500,000 distinct CDR3 sequences, around 33% seen once. The sequenced sample was sorted CD4+, CD8+, or CD8+CD57+ T cells (not recorded which) from PBMCs. The receptor source for this set is a human donor with aplastic anemia. CDR3s include the opening cysteine and the closing phenylalanine or tryptophan. D genes are given only for firm matches. Clone sizes are given selectively: once, few, many, or a class where the clone is expanded.

d_gene | abundance | j_gene | v_gene | CDR3nt | CDR3aa
. | many | TRBJ2-1 | TRBV7-6 | TGTGCCAGCAGCTTAGATTGGGGGGACAATGAGCAGTTCTTC | CASSLDWGDNEQFF
TRBD1 | . | TRBJ1-2 | TRBV2 | TGTGCCAGCGGCATAACAGGGGACTATGGCTACACCTTC | CASGITGDYGYTF
. | . | TRBJ2-3 | TRBV6-1 | TGTGCCAGCAGTGAAGTGATGTATACGCAGTATTTT | CASSEVMYTQYF
TRBD2 | . | TRBJ2-1 | TRBV20-1 | TGCAGTGCTAGAGATGCGGGGGGGTTCCCCCCGTTCTTC | CSARDAGGFPPFF
. | many | TRBJ1-1 | TRBV25-1 | TGTGCCAGCAGTAATCCGGGACAAGGGGACACTGAAGCTTTCTTT | CASSNPGQGDTEAFF
. | . | TRBJ2-7 | TRBV7-9 | TGTGCCAGCAGCCACCCTCTACCCGAGCAGTACTTC | CASSHPLPEQYF
. | . | TRBJ1-2 | TRBV10-3 | TGTGCCATCAGTGCGCGGGACGGATTCTATGGCTACACCTTC | CAISARDGFYGYTF
. | . | TRBJ1-6 | TRBV5-4 | TGTGCCAGCAGCTTGGTTGGGAGTATCTCCTATAATTCACCCCTCCACTTT | CASSLVGSISYNSPLHF
. | once | TRBJ2-3 | TRBV20-1 | TGCAGTGCTAGATTTCAACAAGCAGATACGCAGTATTTT | CSARFQQADTQYF
. | many | TRBJ1-2 | TRBV7-9 | TGTGCCAGCGGCGAGGGGCCCGGCTATGGCTACACCTTC | CASGEGPGYGYTF
TRBD1 | many | TRBJ2-7 | TRBV5-1 | TGCGCCAGCAGCGGGGGACAGCGGAGCGAGCAGTACTTC | CASSGGQRSEQYF
. | . | TRBJ1-2 | TRBV5-1 | TGCGCCAGCACCCCCCAGGGCGCTTCATATGGCTACACCTTC | CASTPQGASYGYTF
. | . | TRBJ2-2 | TRBV5-1 | TGCGCCAGCAGCTTCCTAACCTTGAGCGGGCCAACCGGGGAGCTGTTTTTT | CASSFLTLSGPTGELFF
. | many | TRBJ2-7 | TRBV20-1 | TGCAGTGCTGCCGGGACGGACTCCTACGAGCAGTACTTC | CSAAGTDSYEQYF
. | . | TRBJ1-5 | TRBV9 | TGTGCCAGCAGCCAAGACGCCCCTGGGCTCGGACAGCCCCAGCATTTT | CASSQDAPGLGQPQHF
TRBD1 | few | TRBJ2-7 | TRBV7-2 | TGTGCCAGCAGCTTAGCCCCCAGGGGGCTTACGTACTACGAGCAGTACTTC | CASSLAPRGLTYYEQYF
TRBD1 | . | TRBJ1-1 | TRBV24-1 | TGTGCCAGCAGTTCCAAAACAGGGGGGGATAGGGCTTTCTTT | CASSSKTGGDRAFF
. | many | TRBJ1-2 | TRBV9 | TGTGCCAGCAGCGTGGCCGGGCGGGACTATGGCTACACCTTC | CASSVAGRDYGYTF
. | many | TRBJ2-3 | TRBV10-3 | TGTGCCATCGTAGCAGGCAATAAGTCGACAGATACGCAGTATTTT | CAIVAGNKSTDTQYF
TRBD1 | . | TRBJ2-7 | TRBV19 | TGTGCCAGTAGTACGGGACAGGGAACTAACGAGCAGTACTTC | CASSTGQGTNEQYF
TRBD2 | many | TRBJ2-3 | TRBV11-2 | TGTGCCAGCAGCTCCGCCTTTAGCGGGTGGGGCACAGATACGCAGTATTTT | CASSSAFSGWGTDTQYF
. | few | TRBJ2-2 | TRBV11-2 | TGTGCCAGCAGTCAAACCCGAGACCATAACACCGGGGAGCTGTTTTTT | CASSQTRDHNTGELFF
. | many | TRBJ1-2 | TRBV14 | TGTGCCAGCAGCCAACGGAGTTACGACTATGGCTACACCTTC | CASSQRSYDYGYTF
TRBD1 | once | TRBJ1-2 | TRBV29-1 | TGCAGCGTTCCTCGACAGGGTTGGGGCTACACCTTC | CSVPRQGWGYTF
. | many | TRBJ1-5 | TRBV19 | TGTGCCACCGTGGACAGACTCAATCAGCCCCAGCATTTT | CATVDRLNQPQHF
TRBD1 | few | TRBJ2-6 | TRBV11-2 | TGTGCCAGCAGCGGGGACAGGTGGAGCTCTGGGGCCAACGTCCTGACTTTC | CASSGDRWSSGANVLTF
TRBD1 | many | TRBJ2-7 | TRBV7-2 | TGTGCCAGCAGCGACGGGGACAGGGGGAATGGGGAGCAGTACTTC | CASSDGDRGNGEQYF
TRBD1 | . | TRBJ2-4 | TRBV24-1 | TGTGCCAGTAGTGTTCACAGGGGGCGAGCCAAAAACATTCAGTACTTC | CASSVHRGRAKNIQYF
. | many | TRBJ2-1 | TRBV29-1 | TGCAGCGTCGGGGGACACACCTCCTACAATGAGCAGTTCTTC | CSVGGHTSYNEQFF
TRBD1 | many | TRBJ1-2 | TRBV20-1 | TGCAGTGCTAGCTCAGGGGGCTTAAATGGCTACACCTTC | CSASSGGLNGYTF
TRBD1 | . | TRBJ2-7 | TRBV10-3 | TGTGCCAGCAGCCGCCGACAGGGTTCCTCCTACGAGCAGTACTTC | CASSRRQGSSYEQYF
TRBD1 | many | TRBJ2-7 | TRBV5-1 | TGCGCCAGCCAACGACAGGGGGACGAGCAGTACTTC | CASQRQGDEQYF
. | . | TRBJ1-2 | TRBV2 | TGTGCCAGCAGCGCTAGGACGGTGGGATATGGCTACACCTTC | CASSARTVGYGYTF
. | . | TRBJ2-2 | TRBV11-2 | TGTGCCAGCAGGCGGGGACGAGCGGATGACACCGGGGAGCTGTTTTTT | CASRRGRADDTGELFF
. | once | TRBJ2-1 | TRBV7-3 | TGTGCCAGCAGCGAGGGAGATGAGCAGTTCTTC | CASSEGDEQFF
. | . | TRBJ1-1 | TRBV7-3 | TGTGCCAGCGGCTCGGTTCTGAACACTGAAGCTTTCTTT | CASGSVLNTEAFF
. | many | TRBJ1-3 | TRBV7-9 | TGTGCCAGCAGCCGAAAAGGGCAAACCGGAAACACCATATATTTT | CASSRKGQTGNTIYF
. | . | TRBJ2-7 | TRBV5-1 | TGCGCCAGCAGCACCGGACCAGGGGGGGAGCAGTACTTC | CASSTGPGGEQYF
. | . | TRBJ1-2 | TRBV29-1 | TGCAGCGTTGATGCGGGGGCTGACTATGGCTACACCTTC | CSVDAGADYGYTF
. | . | TRBJ2-3 | TRBV9 | TGTGCCAGCAGCCTCAGCAGCAGTAGGGATACGCAGTATTTT | CASSLSSSRDTQYF
. | . | TRBJ1-1 | TRBV7-9 | TGTGCCAGCACCCCCATCGCTCCTGAAGCTTTCTTT | CASTPIAPEAFF
TRBD1 | many | TRBJ1-2 | TRBV14 | TGTGCCAGCAGCCTCGGGACAGGACCTGGCTACACCTTC | CASSLGTGPGYTF
. | . | TRBJ1-4 | TRBV5-1 | TGCGCCAGCAGCTTGGACCTCAGTTATGAAAAACTGTTTTTT | CASSLDLSYEKLFF
TRBD1 | . | TRBJ2-1 | TRBV7-8 | TGTGCCAGCAGCTTAGCGCAGGGGGCTCGTGGGCCCTACAATGAGCAGTTCTTC | CASSLAQGARGPYNEQFF
TRBD2 | . | TRBJ2-7 | TRBV7-6 | TGTGCCAGCAGCATCGAGGGAATAGCGGGGTCGGCCGAGCAGTACTTC | CASSIEGIAGSAEQYF
. | . | TRBJ2-5 | TRBV5-1 | TGCGCCAGCAGCTCGCCATTGGAGACCCAGTACTTC | CASSSPLETQYF
. | . | TRBJ2-5 | TRBV10-1 | TGCGCCAGCAGTGAGTCGGGGTCAGAGACCCAGTACTTC | CASSESGSETQYF
TRBD1 | . | TRBJ2-3 | TRBV29-1 | TGCAGCGTTGAATGGGGAGACAGGGGGCTGGATACGCAGTATTTT | CSVEWGDRGLDTQYF
TRBD1 | few | TRBJ1-5 | TRBV6-1 | TGTGCCAGCAGTACCGGGACAGGGGGCTTTGGGCCCCAGCATTTT | CASSTGTGGFGPQHF
TRBD2 | . | TRBJ2-1 | TRBV4-1 | TGCGCCAGCAGCCAAGGATCCAGCGGGGTTTGGAATGAGCAGTTCTTC | CASSQGSSGVWNEQFF
. | few | TRBJ1-4 | TRBV12-3/TRBV12-4 | TGTGCCAGCAGCCCCCAGGCTGGGAATGAAAAACTGTTTTTT | CASSPQAGNEKLFF
. | few | TRBJ2-7 | TRBV10-3 | TGTGCCAGCAGTGAAGCAAAGGGTTTAAGGGCCTACGAGCAGTACTTC | CASSEAKGLRAYEQYF